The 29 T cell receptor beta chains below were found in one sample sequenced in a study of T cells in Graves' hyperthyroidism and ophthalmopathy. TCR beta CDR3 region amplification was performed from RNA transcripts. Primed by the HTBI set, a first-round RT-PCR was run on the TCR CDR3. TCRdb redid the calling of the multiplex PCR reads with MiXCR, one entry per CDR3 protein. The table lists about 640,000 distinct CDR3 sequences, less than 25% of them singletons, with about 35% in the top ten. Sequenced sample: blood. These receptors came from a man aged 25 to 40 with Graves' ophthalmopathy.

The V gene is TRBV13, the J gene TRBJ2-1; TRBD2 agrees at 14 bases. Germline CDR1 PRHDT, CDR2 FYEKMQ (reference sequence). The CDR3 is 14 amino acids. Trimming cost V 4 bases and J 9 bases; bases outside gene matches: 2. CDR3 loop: CASSYGTSGSEQFF. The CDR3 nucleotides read TGTGCCAGCAGCTACGGGACTAGCGGGAGTGAGCAGTTCTTC.

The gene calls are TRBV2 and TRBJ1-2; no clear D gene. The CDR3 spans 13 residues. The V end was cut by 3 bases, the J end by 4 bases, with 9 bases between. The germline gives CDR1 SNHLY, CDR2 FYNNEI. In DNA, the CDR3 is TGTGCCAGCAGTGAGCTGTGGCCCTATGGCTACACCTTC. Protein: CASSELWPYGYTF. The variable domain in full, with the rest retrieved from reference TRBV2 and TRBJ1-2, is EPEVTQTPSHQVTQMGQEVILRCVPISNHLYFYWYRQILGQKVEFLVSFYNNEISEKSEIFDDQFSVERPDGSNFTLKIRSTKLEDSAMYFCASSELWPYGYTFGSGTRLTVV.

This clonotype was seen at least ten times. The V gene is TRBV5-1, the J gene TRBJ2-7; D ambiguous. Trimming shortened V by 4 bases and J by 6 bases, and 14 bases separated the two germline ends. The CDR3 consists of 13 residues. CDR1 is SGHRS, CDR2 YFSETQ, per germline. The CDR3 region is CASSEKTGREQYF. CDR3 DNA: TGCGCCAGCAGCGAGAAGACGGGTCGCGAGCAGTACTTC.

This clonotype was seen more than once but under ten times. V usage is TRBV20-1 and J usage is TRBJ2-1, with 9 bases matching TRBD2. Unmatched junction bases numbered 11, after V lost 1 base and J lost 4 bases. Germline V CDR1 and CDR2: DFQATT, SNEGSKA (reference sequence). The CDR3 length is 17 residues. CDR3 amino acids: CSARGRLAVTLYNEQFF. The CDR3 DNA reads TGCAGTGCTAGAGGCCGACTAGCGGTAACTCTTTACAATGAGCAGTTCTTC.

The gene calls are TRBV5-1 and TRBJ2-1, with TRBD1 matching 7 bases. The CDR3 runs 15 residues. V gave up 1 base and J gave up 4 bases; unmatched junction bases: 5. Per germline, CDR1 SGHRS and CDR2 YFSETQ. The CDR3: CASSLLPGQYNEQFF. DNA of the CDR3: TGCGCCAGCAGCTTGCTACCGGGACAGTACAATGAGCAGTTCTTC.

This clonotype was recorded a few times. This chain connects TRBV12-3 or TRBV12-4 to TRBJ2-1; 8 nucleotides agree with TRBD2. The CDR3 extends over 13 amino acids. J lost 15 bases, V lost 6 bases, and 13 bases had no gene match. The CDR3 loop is CASSFGGGGVAFF. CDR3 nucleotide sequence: TGTGCCAGCAGCTTCGGGGGGGGCGGGGTGGCGTTCTTC.

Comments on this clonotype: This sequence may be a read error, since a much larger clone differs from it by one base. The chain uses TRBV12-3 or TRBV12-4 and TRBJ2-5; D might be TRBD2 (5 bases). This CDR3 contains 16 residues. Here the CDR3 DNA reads TGTGCCAGCAGTTTTGCAAGCGGTACCCGGGGAGAGGCCCAGTACTTC. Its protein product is CASSFASGTRGEAQYF.

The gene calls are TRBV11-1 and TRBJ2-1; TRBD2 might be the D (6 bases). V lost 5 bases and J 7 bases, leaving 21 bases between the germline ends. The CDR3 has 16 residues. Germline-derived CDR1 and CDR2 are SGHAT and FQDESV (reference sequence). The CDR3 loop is CASSGGVASVRNEQFF. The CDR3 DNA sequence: TGTGCCAGCAGCGGCGGGGTAGCGTCTGTGAGGAATGAGCAGTTCTTC.

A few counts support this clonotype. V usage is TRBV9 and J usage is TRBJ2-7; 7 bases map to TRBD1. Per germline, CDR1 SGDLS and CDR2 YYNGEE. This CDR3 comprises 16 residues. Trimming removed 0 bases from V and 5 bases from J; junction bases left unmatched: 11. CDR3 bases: TGTGCCAGCAGCGTAGCCCGTCGACAGGGTGACGACGAGCAGTACTTC. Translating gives CASSVARRQGDDEQYF.

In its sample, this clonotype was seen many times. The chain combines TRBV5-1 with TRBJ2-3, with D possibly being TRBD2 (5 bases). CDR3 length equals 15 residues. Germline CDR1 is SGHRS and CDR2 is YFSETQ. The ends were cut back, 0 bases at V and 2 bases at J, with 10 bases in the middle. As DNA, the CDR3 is TGCGCCAGCAGCTTGGCTCGGGGAAACACAGATACGCAGTATTTT. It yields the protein CASSLARGNTDTQYF.

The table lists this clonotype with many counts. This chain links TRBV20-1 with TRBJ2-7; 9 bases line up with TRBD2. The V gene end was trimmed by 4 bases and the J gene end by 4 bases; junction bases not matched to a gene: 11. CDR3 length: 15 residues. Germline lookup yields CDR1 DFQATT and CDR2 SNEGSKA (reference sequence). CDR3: CSAIHHLAGSYEQYF. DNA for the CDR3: TGCAGTGCTATCCATCACCTAGCGGGAAGTTACGAGCAGTACTTC.

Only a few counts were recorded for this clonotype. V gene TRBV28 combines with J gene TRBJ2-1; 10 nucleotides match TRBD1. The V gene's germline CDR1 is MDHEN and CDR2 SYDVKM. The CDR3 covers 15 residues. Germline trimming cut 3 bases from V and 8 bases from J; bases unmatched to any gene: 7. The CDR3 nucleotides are TGTGCCAGCAGTTTTGACAGGGGGCGCGAGGATGAGCAGTTCTTC. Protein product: CASSFDRGREDEQFF.

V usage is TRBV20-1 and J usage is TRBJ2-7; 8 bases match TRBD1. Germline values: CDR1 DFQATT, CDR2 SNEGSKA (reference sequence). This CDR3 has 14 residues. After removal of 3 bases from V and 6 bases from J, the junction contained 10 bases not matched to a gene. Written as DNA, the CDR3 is TGCAGTGCTAGCCGGCAGGGGGCTTTCGGCGAGCAGTACTTC. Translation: CSASRQGAFGEQYF.

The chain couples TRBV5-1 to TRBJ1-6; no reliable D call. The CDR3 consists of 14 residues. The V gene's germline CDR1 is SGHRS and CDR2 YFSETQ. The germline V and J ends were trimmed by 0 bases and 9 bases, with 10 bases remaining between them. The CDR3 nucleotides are TGCGCCAGCAGCTTGGTTTCAATGGGTTCACCCCTCCACTTT. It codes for CASSLVSMGSPLHF.

CDR3 in amino acids: CASSFGGTGQAYEQYF. The CDR3 coding sequence is TGTGCCAGCAGTTTTGGGGGGACGGGACAGGCCTACGAGCAGTACTTC. V gene TRBV12-3 or TRBV12-4 combines with J gene TRBJ2-7; 8 bases map to TRBD1. Germline trimming cut 3 bases from V and 2 bases from J; bases unmatched to any gene: 9. The length of the CDR3 is 16 residues.

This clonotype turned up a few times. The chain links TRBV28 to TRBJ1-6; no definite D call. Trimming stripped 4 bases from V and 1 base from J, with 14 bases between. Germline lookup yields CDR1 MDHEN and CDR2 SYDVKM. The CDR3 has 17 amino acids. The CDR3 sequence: CASSSPARLSYNSPLHF. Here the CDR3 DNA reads TGTGCCAGCAGTTCCCCCGCGAGGCTTTCCTATAATTCACCCCTCCACTTT.

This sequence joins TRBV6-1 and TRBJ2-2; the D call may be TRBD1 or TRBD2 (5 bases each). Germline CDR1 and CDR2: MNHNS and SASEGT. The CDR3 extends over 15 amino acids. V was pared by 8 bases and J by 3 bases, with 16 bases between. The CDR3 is CASAPGRRDTGELFF. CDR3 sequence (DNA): TGTGCCAGCGCGCCGGGACGGAGAGACACCGGGGAGCTGTTTTTT.

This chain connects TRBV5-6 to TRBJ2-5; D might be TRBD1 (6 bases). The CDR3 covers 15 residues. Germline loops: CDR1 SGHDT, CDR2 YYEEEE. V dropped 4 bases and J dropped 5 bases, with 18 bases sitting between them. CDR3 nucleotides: TGTGCCAGCAGCCTTCGGACAGATTTGATCGAGACCCAGTACTTC. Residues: CASSLRTDLIETQYF. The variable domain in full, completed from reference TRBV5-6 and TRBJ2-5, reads DAGVTQSPTHLIKTRGQQVTLRCSPKSGHDTVSWYQQALGQGPQFIFQYYEEEERQRGNFPDRFSGHQFPNYSSELNVNALLLGDSALYLCASSLRTDLIETQYFGPGTRLLVL.

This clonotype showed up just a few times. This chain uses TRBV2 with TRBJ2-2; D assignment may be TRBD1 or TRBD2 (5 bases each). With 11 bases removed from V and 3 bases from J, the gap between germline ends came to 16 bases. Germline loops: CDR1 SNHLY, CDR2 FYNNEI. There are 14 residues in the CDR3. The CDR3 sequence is CAGAYGTYTGELFF. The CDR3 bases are TGTGCCGGAGCGTACGGGACGTACACCGGGGAGCTGTTTTTT.

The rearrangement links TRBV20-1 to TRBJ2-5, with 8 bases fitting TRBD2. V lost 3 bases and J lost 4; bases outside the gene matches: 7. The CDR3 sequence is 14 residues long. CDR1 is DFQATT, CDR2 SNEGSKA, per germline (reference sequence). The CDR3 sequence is CSASGLAGGETQYF. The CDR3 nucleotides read TGCAGTGCTAGTGGGCTAGCGGGTGGAGAGACCCAGTACTTC.

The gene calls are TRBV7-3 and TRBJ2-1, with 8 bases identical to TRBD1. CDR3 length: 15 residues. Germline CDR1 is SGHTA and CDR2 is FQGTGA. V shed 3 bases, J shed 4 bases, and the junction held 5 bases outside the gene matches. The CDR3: CASSFGQGAYNEQFF. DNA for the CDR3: TGTGCCAGCAGCTTCGGCCAGGGGGCGTACAATGAGCAGTTCTTC.

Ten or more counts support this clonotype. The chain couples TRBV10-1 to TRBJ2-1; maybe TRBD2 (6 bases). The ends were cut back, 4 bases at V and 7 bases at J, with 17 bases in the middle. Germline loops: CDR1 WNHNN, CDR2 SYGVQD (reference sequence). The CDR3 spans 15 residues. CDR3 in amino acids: CASSVVIAGRNEQFF. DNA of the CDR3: TGCGCCAGCAGTGTGGTCATTGCAGGGAGGAATGAGCAGTTCTTC.

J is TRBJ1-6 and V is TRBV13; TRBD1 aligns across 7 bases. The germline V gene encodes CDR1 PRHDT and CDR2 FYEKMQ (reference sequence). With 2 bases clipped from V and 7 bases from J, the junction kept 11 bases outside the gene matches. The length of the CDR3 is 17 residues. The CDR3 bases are TGTGCCAGCAGCTTAAGAGGGGGCGCCCAGCTGAATTCACCCCTCCACTTT. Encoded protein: CASSLRGGAQLNSPLHF.

CDR3 nucleotide sequence: TGTGCCAGCAGTTCCGGGACAGGGGGCTCGTGGAGTAATGGCTACACCTTC. Encoded protein: CASSSGTGGSWSNGYTF. The chain is built from TRBV27 and TRBJ1-2; 12 positions agree with TRBD1. V was pared by 4 bases and J by 6 bases, with 12 bases of the junction left unmatched. Germline V gives CDR1 MNHEY, CDR2 SMNVEV (reference sequence). The CDR3 has 17 amino acids.

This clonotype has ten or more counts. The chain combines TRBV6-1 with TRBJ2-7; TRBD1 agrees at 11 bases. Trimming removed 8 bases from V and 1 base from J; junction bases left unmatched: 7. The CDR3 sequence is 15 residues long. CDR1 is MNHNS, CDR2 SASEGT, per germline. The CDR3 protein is CASRTGTGGSYEQYF. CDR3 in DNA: TGTGCCAGCCGAACCGGGACAGGGGGGTCCTACGAGCAGTACTTC.

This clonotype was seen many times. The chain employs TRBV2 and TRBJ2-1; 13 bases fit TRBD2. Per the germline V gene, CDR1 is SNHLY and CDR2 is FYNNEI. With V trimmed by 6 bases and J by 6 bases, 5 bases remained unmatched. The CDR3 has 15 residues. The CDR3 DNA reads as TGTGCCAGCAGGGAACTAGCGGGAGGGCCCAATGAGCAGTTCTTC. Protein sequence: CASRELAGGPNEQFF.

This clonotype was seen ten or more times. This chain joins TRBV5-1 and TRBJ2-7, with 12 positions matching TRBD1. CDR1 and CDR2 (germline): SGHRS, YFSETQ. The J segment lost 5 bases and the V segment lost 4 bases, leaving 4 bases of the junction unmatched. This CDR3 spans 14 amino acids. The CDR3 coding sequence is TGCGCCAGCAGCAGGGGACAGGGGGCAAACGAGCAGTACTTC. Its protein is CASSRGQGANEQYF.

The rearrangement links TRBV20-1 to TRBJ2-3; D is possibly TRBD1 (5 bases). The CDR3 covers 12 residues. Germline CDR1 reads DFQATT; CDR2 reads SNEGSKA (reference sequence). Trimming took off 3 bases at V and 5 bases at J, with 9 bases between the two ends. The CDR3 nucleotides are TGCAGTGCTAGGGGGCAGGTAGATACGCAGTATTTT. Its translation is CSARGQVDTQYF.

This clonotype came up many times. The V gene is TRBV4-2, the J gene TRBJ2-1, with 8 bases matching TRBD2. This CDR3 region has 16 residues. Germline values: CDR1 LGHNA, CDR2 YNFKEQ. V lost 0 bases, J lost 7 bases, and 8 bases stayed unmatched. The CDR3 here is CASSQESGSSWNEQFF. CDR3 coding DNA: TGTGCCAGCAGCCAAGAAAGCGGGAGTTCTTGGAATGAGCAGTTCTTC.